This is a list of T cell receptor beta chains from one sample in a study of blood T cell repertoires in COVID-19. Only in-frame clones appear in the TCRdb table, and some are missing; sequencing was by immunoSEQ multiplex PCR. The sample has hundreds of thousands of clones; roughly 90% are singletons. The sequenced sample consisted of peripheral blood. These receptor sequences come from a woman aged 35 to 49 who had recovered from COVID-19. Both conserved end residues are part of each CDR3. D genes are given only for firm matches. Only part of the rows carry a size: once, few, many, or a class if the clone is expanded.

TGTGCCAGCAGTCTCCCGGGACAGGCGAACACTGAAGCTTTCTTT	CASSLPGQANTEAFF	TRBD1	TRBV27	.	TRBJ1-1
TGCGCCAGCAGCCAAGGTAGGGACAGGGGTTCACCCCTCCACTTT	CASSQGRDRGSPLHF	TRBD1	TRBV4-1	.	TRBJ1-6
TGTGCCACCAGCAGAGATCCAGGTTTGGCAGATACGCAGTATTTT	CATSRDPGLADTQYF	.	TRBV15	many	TRBJ2-3
TGTGCCAGCAGCGCTGCGGGGGGTTACTCTGGAAACACCATATATTTT	CASSAAGGYSGNTIYF	.	TRBV9	.	TRBJ1-3
TGCGCCAGCAGCCAAGATCTTTTACGGGTAAACTCCTACGAGCAGTACTTC	CASSQDLLRVNSYEQYF	.	TRBV4-3	.	TRBJ2-7
TGCGCCAGCAGCCACGACTTTGGTGAGCAGTTCTTC	CASSHDFGEQFF	.	TRBV5-1	.	TRBJ2-1
TGTGCCATCAGCCAAAGGGGAGAGCAGTACTTC	CAISQRGEQYF	.	TRBV10-3	.	TRBJ2-7
TGTGCCAGCAGTCCGACAGCCTATTCACCCCTCCACTTT	CASSPTAYSPLHF	.	TRBV28	.	TRBJ1-6
TGTGCCAGCAGCCGGGGGGATCTTTATTCACCCCTCCACTTT	CASSRGDLYSPLHF	.	TRBV3-1/TRBV3-2	.	TRBJ1-6
TGTGCCAGCAGCTTGTCCCCCCCGGGTAACATTCAGTACTTC	CASSLSPPGNIQYF	.	TRBV5-4	.	TRBJ2-4
TGTGCCAGCACCCGACAGGGTGAAGGGTATGGCTACACCTTC	CASTRQGEGYGYTF	TRBD1	TRBV6-5	.	TRBJ1-2
TGTGCCAGTAGTATATTGGGGACAGGGGGCGGCACAGATACGCAGTATTTT	CASSILGTGGGTDTQYF	TRBD1	TRBV19	.	TRBJ2-3
TGTGCCAGCAGTGGGACAGCAACTCAAGAGACCCAGTACTTC	CASSGTATQETQYF	.	TRBV2	.	TRBJ2-5
TGTGCCAGCATCTCATCCGGGACAGGGGTAGGGGCCAACGTCCTGACTTTC	CASISSGTGVGANVLTF	TRBD1	TRBV2	once	TRBJ2-6
TGTGCCAGCAGCTTCCGAGGGGGACTAGGTGGAGACGAGCAGTACTTC	CASSFRGGLGGDEQYF	TRBD2	TRBV11-2	.	TRBJ2-7
TGTGCCATCACCCCAACAGGCTTTCTCTACGAGCAGTACTTC	CAITPTGFLYEQYF	.	TRBV10-3	few	TRBJ2-7
TGCGCCAGCAGCCAAGACTTAGCGGGAGGGCCCAATGAGCAGTTCTTC	CASSQDLAGGPNEQFF	TRBD2	TRBV4-3	few	TRBJ2-1
TGTGCCAGCAGCGTAGACGCCGGGACAGGGATTCCGACTAATGAAAAACTGTTTTTT	CASSVDAGTGIPTNEKLFF	TRBD1	TRBV9	.	TRBJ1-4
TGTGCCAGCAGCCAAGGAGACCCCAACTATGGCTACACCTTC	CASSQGDPNYGYTF	.	TRBV7-9	.	TRBJ1-2
TGTGCCAGCAGTGCGGCGGGAGCCGTAGATACGCAGTATTTT	CASSAAGAVDTQYF	TRBD2	TRBV2	.	TRBJ2-3
TGCGCCAGCAGTGAGTTCCTAGCGGGGGGGCAGCTTGAGACCCAGTACTTC	CASSEFLAGGQLETQYF	TRBD2	TRBV10-2	.	TRBJ2-5
TGTGCCAGCAGAAATACAGGGATAGATACGCAGTATTTT	CASRNTGIDTQYF	.	TRBV7-9	.	TRBJ2-3
TGTGCCAGCAGTTATAATTCTAGGGGCAATGAGCAGTTCTTC	CASSYNSRGNEQFF	.	TRBV7-3	.	TRBJ2-1
TGTGCCAGTAGTATTGTGGCAGGGGGACAGCCCCAGCATTTT	CASSIVAGGQPQHF	TRBD1	TRBV19	.	TRBJ1-5
TGTGCCAGCAGCGTAGACAGCTACGCCACAGATACGCAGTATTTT	CASSVDSYATDTQYF	.	TRBV9	.	TRBJ2-3
TGCGCCAGCAGCCAAAGGGGATATGACCCCAGCCCGCAGTATTTT	CASSQRGYDPSPQYF	.	TRBV4-3	.	TRBJ2-3
TGTGCCAGCAGCTTCGGGACAGGCTCCTACGAGCAGTACTTC	CASSFGTGSYEQYF	TRBD1	TRBV7-2	once	TRBJ2-7
TGCAGCGTAAAACAGGACGGATACTCCTACAATGAGCAGTTCTTC	CSVKQDGYSYNEQFF	.	TRBV29-1	.	TRBJ2-1
TGTGCCAGCAGCCAGGACAGCCACAATGAAGCTTTCTTT	CASSQDSHNEAFF	.	TRBV7-9	.	TRBJ1-1
TGTGCCAGCAGCTTAGGAGACACAGATACGCAGTATTTT	CASSLGDTDTQYF	.	TRBV11-2	.	TRBJ2-3
TGTGCCACCACCCACCGGGACAGGGCTATATCCGAGCAGTACTTC	CATTHRDRAISEQYF	TRBD1	TRBV24-1	.	TRBJ2-7
TGTGCCAGCATCTCCGGGACAGGGTTCTATAGCAATCAGCCCCAGCATTTT	CASISGTGFYSNQPQHF	TRBD1	TRBV28	.	TRBJ1-5
TGTGCCAGCTCCCCACCGGGGACTGAAGCTTTCTTT	CASSPPGTEAFF	.	TRBV12-3/TRBV12-4	.	TRBJ1-1
TGCGCCAGCAGCTCCGGACAGATTTATAATTCACCCCTCCACTTT	CASSSGQIYNSPLHF	.	TRBV5-1	.	TRBJ1-6
TGTGCCAGCAGCCTAGCGGGAGCGGGCACCGGGGAGCTGTTTTTT	CASSLAGAGTGELFF	TRBD2	TRBV7-6	.	TRBJ2-2
TGTGCCAGCAGTTCTCAGGGTATCAACTATGGCTACACCTTC	CASSSQGINYGYTF	.	TRBV6-6	once	TRBJ1-2
TGTGCCAGCAGTTTCCGACAGCTTAATTCACCCCTCCACTTT	CASSFRQLNSPLHF	.	TRBV28	.	TRBJ1-6
TGTGCCAGCAGTGAAGCGCTTCTATTGGCTAGCGGGACCGCGGCAGATACGCAGTATTTT	CASSEALLLASGTAADTQYF	TRBD2	TRBV6-1	.	TRBJ2-3
TGTGCCAGCAGCTTTGGTAGCGGGAGGGGAAATGAGCAGTTCTTC	CASSFGSGRGNEQFF	TRBD2	TRBV5-6	.	TRBJ2-1
TGTGCCAGAAAACCTCACCGGAGGGAGTACAATGAGCAGTTCTTC	CARKPHRREYNEQFF	.	TRBV19	.	TRBJ2-1
TGTGCCAGCAGCTTAGCAGGGGGCGGTAACACTGAAGCTTTCTTT	CASSLAGGGNTEAFF	TRBD1	TRBV11-3	.	TRBJ1-1
TGTGCCAGCAGCCTCCCCGACAGGGCGACCTATGGCTACACCTTC	CASSLPDRATYGYTF	TRBD1	TRBV5-4	.	TRBJ1-2
TGTGCCAGCAGCCAAGATGTGGGGCTTCCCTATGGCTACACCTTC	CASSQDVGLPYGYTF	.	TRBV4-2	.	TRBJ1-2
TGTGCCAGTACCCCCGGGGGAAGCTCCTACGAGCAGTACTTC	CASTPGGSSYEQYF	.	TRBV25-1	few	TRBJ2-7
TGTGCCAGCCGGGGGGGGGCGATCCAAGAGACCCAGTACTTC	CASRGGAIQETQYF	TRBD2	TRBV5-4	.	TRBJ2-5
TGTGCCAGCAGCCAGGTGGGGGCGTCAAGCTCCTACGAGCAGTACTTC	CASSQVGASSSYEQYF	.	TRBV11-3	.	TRBJ2-7
TGCGCCAGCAGCTTGGACGGACTGGGAAACACCATATATTTT	CASSLDGLGNTIYF	.	TRBV5-1	once	TRBJ1-3
TGTGCCAGCAGTTACTCAGTGAGGGGGACCGGGGAGCTGTTTTTT	CASSYSVRGTGELFF	.	TRBV6-5	.	TRBJ2-2
TGTGCCAGCAGCCAAGGCAGGGCCTATAATTCACCCCTCCACTTT	CASSQGRAYNSPLHF	.	TRBV3-1/TRBV3-2	.	TRBJ1-6
TGCGCCAGCAGCGCAAGCGGGGGACCGCAAGAGACCCAGTACTTC	CASSASGGPQETQYF	TRBD2	TRBV5-1	.	TRBJ2-5
TGTGCCAGCAGCCCGAAACTGACTAGCGGGAGCACCTACGAGCAGTACTTC	CASSPKLTSGSTYEQYF	TRBD2	TRBV7-8	.	TRBJ2-7
TGTGCCAGCAGCTTGCTACAGGGAAACACCATATATTTT	CASSLLQGNTIYF	.	TRBV7-2	.	TRBJ1-3
TGTGCCAGCAGCTTTAGCGGGAGAAACGAGCAGTACTTC	CASSFSGRNEQYF	TRBD2	TRBV11-2	.	TRBJ2-7